What follows describes a single TCR beta chain. Trimming cost V 3 bases and J 4 bases; bases outside gene matches: 8. The CDR3 extends over 16 amino acids. Germline V gives CDR1 MDHEN, CDR2 SYDVKM. This sample is drawn from a study of blood T cell repertoires in COVID-19. Across the whole study: Samples came from the United States, Italy and Spain, spanning acute and convalescent COVID-19. PBMCs, B-cell-depleted T cells, or T cells were the source of the cDNA or gDNA that made up the material.

In the authors' methods: Using reference gene primer amplification, nucleated cell counts were estimated. The method was immunoSEQ multiplex PCR; TCRdb's version includes in-frame clones alone and lacks a portion of them. V and J calls and clone size are as listed in that table; D and trimming were resolved from the DNA. Here the sample spans under 95,000 clones, roughly 78% being singletons. The receptor was derived from a woman aged 80 or over with acute or convalescent COVID-19. The sequencing input was peripheral blood. The chain links TRBV28 to TRBJ1-5, with 8 nucleotides matching TRBD1. In nucleotides, the CDR3 is TGTGCCAGCAGTTTCGGACAGGGCGCGGGGAATCAGCCCCAGCATTTT. Amino acids: CASSFGQGAGNQPQHF.